This TCR beta chain is drawn from a study of shared clonotypes between healthy human individuals. Regarding the study as a whole: With few donors, the genetic and exposure-history diversity represented was limited. Depth of sequencing was expected to influence donor clonotype sharing.

As concerns this clone: Antigen: not known.

The study enrolled healthy HIV-negative adults without recent acute infections or vaccinations as donors. Assay execution proceeded at the deep level. Only in-frame clones appear in the TCRdb table, and some are missing; sequencing was by immunoSEQ multiplex PCR. Found here are about 510,000 clones, over 75% of them singletons; the top ten hold around 12%. Germline CDR1 and CDR2: SGDLS and YYNGEE. The CDR3 consists of 15 residues. V was pared by 4 bases and J by 6 bases, with 12 bases of the junction left unmatched. V is TRBV9 and J is TRBJ2-7; 8 nucleotides align to TRBD2. Sequencing was carried out using PBMCs. The receptor comes from a woman aged 40 to 49 in good health. Some clones in this sample may be carry-over from other donors' samples. The CDR3 loop reads CASSPRGGALTEQYF. For the CDR3, the DNA is TGTGCCAGCAGCCCCCGGGGGGGGGCCCTCACCGAGCAGTACTTC.